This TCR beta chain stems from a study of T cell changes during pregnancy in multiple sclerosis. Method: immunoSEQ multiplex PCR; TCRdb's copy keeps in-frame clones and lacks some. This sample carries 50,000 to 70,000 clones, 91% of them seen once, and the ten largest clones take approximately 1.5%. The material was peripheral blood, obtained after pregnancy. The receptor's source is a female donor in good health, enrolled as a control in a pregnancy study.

CDR3 protein: CAISESTLGDYGYTF. In DNA form, the CDR3 reads TGTGCCATCAGTGAGTCGACTCTAGGCGACTATGGCTACACCTTC. This chain connects TRBV10-3 to TRBJ1-2; D is unclear. V shed 0 bases and J shed 3 bases, with 11 bases lying between them. CDR3 length equals 15 residues. Germline V CDR1 and CDR2: ENHRY, SYGVKD.